The present entry profiles one T cell receptor (beta chain) with its context. The target of this receptor is not known. No base quality values were provided; no much bigger clone lies one nucleotide off. This sample is drawn from a study of blood T cell repertoires in COVID-19 (TCRdb year 2020). Notes on the research overall: The collaborator samples originated in the United States, Italy and Spain and spanned the acute and convalescent phases of COVID-19. The prospective study material was composed of cDNA or gDNA derived from T cells, B-cell-depleted T cells, or PBMCs. Subjects who had been exposed to COVID-19, were actively infected with it, or had recovered from it provided the deeply sampled blood TCRbeta repertoires that made up the dataset. The repertoires were made available in a free public database intended to serve as a resource for research on the immune response to SARS-CoV-2. Samples came from the ongoing ImmuneRACE study (first 160 participants) plus 1,254 subjects from 6 global collaborators. The sample metadata nearly always contained a de-identified subject ID, COVID-19 status, age in years and sex. HLA class I and class II types, where available, came from metadata supplied by the sample provider rather than from assay-based typing.

The research as a whole found: How much clinical and demographic metadata was included differed by source and by participant, and the metadata was provided uncurated.

Germline trimming: 1 base from V, 6 bases from J; junction bases outside gene matches: 5. There are 14 amino acids in the CDR3, from cysteine to valine inclusive. Only the CDR3 region is kept as DNA, spanning 42 bases read in frame from base 1. CDR1 and CDR2 (SEHNR, FQNEAQ) derive from the germline V gene (reference sequence). TCRbeta CDR3 regions were amplified from genomic DNA by means of the immunoSEQ Assay, a bias-controlled multiplex PCR. Processing in the source paper ran as follows. Within the assay, amplification of reference gene primers was used to estimate how many nucleated cells each sample contained. Sequence reads were collapsed and filtered to measure the absolute abundance of every unique TCRbeta CDR3 rearrangement. For each sample, productive Simpson clonality was calculated by taking the square root of Simpson's diversity index across productive rearrangements. Held by TCRdb, this immuneACCESS table contains in-frame sequences only and omits some clones. Under half of the omission traces to an unresolved V gene where checked; the cause of the rest is unknown. V and J calls and clone size are given by that table; D and trimming were obtained from the DNA. The sample data list some 270,000 clones, and 85% to 90% of these were observed just once. The top ten constitute 3.5% to 5% of the sample.

Another Seattle source contributed samples from volunteer blood donors who had recovered from COVID-19. Whole blood was collected in K2EDTA tubes by collaborating institutions according to the institutions' own protocols. Collaborator samples were shipped for TCRbeta analysis as frozen whole blood, isolated PBMCs, or DNA extracted from either sample type. This sequence originates from a woman between 35 and 50 years old who had recovered from COVID-19. Sequencing was done on a sample of peripheral blood. This receptor chain uses TRBV7-9 and TRBJ2-7; 8 middle bases align to TRBD2. The nucleotides read TGTGCCAGCAGCTTAGGGAGCGGGAGCGGCGAGCAGTACGTC. This translates into CASSLGSGSGEQYV.